Below, one T cell receptor beta chain is given with its context. With random hexamers, roughly 0.5 to 1 ug RNA was reverse transcribed. The method of amplification for TCR beta CDR3 was immunoSEQ multiplex PCR, covering 54 Vbeta and 13 Jbeta. MiXCR, applied by TCRdb to the immunoSEQ multiplex PCR reads, yields one record per CDR3 protein. The sample contains some 300,000 distinct CDR3 sequences, 65% to 90% of which appear only once. TCR beta sequencing was performed on blood CD8+ and CD4+ T cells. The CD8+ and CD4+ T cells were isolated magnetically using a negative isolation approach, whereas the TEMRA cells were enriched by FACS. The record originates from a study of CD8 T cells in Susac syndrome. The V gene's germline CDR1 is MNHEY and CDR2 SVGAGI. V shed 1 base, J shed 6 bases, and the junction held 10 bases outside the gene matches. The CDR3 runs 17 residues.

Material for sequencing was CD8+ T cells from PBMCs. The chain has TRBV6-5 and TRBJ2-1; 9 bases are a match to TRBD1. The sequence was collected from a human donor with multiple sclerosis. The CDR3 DNA is TGTGCCAGCAGTTACTTTACCGGGACAGGGCGCCTCAATGAGCAGTTCTTC. Its translation is CASSYFTGTGRLNEQFF.